This T cell receptor beta chain stems from a study of beta chain features in type 1 diabetes. The study, taken as a whole, reports: In all four CD4+ subsets, TCRB CDR3 length was significantly, moderately reduced in type 1 diabetes. Patients and controls would share equally any PCR tilt toward shorter templates. Cells expressing TCR highly could be over-represented by cDNA sequencing.

One heparinised draw of blood, averaging roughly 120 mL, came from each donor. Concerning this clone itself: Its antigen is currently unknown.

The study reverse transcribed the entire isolated RNA, so it sequenced expressed TCRB transcripts. Method: immunoSEQ multiplex PCR; TCRdb's copy keeps in-frame clones and lacks some. The table shows roughly 240,000 clones, with roughly 13% occurring only once. Germline V gene lookup returns CDR1 SNHLY and CDR2 FYNNEI. V lost 6 bases and J 5 bases, leaving 11 bases between the germline ends. This CDR3 region has 12 residues. The TCR originated in a woman in her 40s in good health. This sequence joins TRBV2 and TRBJ2-7; D unresolved. Sequencing was carried out using naive CD4+ T cells from blood. CDR3 nucleotides: TGTGCCAGCAGAACGAATCAGGACGAGCAGTACTTC. It specifies CASRTNQDEQYF.